This entry lists 26 T cell receptor beta chains sequenced from one sample in a study of OX40 agonist ivuxolimab in advanced cancers. Assay: immunoSEQ multiplex PCR; the TCRdb copy retains only in-frame clones and omits some. Of 30,000 or so clones in the sample, 60% to 85% were seen once. The starting material was CD4+ or CD8+ T cells sorted from blood, obtained in a trial of the OX40 agonist ivuxolimab. The receptors come from an adult with an advanced solid tumor such as melanoma, head and neck, liver or kidney cancer.

The chain links TRBV2 to TRBJ1-1, with 7 bases lining up with TRBD1. Losses at the gene ends were 2 bases for V and 10 bases for J; bases not matched to a gene: 10. CDR3 length: 14 residues. Germline assignment: CDR1 SNHLY and CDR2 FYNNEI. The CDR3 loop is CASSEIGQGVRAFF. The CDR3 coding sequence is TGTGCCAGCAGTGAAATTGGGCAGGGGGTGCGAGCTTTCTTT. Full variable domain (outside the CDR3, taken from reference TRBV2 and TRBJ1-1): EPEVTQTPSHQVTQMGQEVILRCVPISNHLYFYWYRQILGQKVEFLVSFYNNEISEKSEIFDDQFSVERPDGSNFTLKIRSTKLEDSAMYFCASSEIGQGVRAFFGQGTRLTVV.

Here the CDR3 reads CASSPRQGAAYEQYF. DNA for the CDR3: TGTGCCAGCAGTCCGCGACAGGGAGCCGCCTACGAGCAGTACTTC. The V and J genes are TRBV6-6 and TRBJ2-7, with 7 bases lining up with TRBD1. Germline CDR1 MNHNY, CDR2 SVGAGI (reference sequence). The CDR3 length is 15 residues. V lost 5 bases, J lost 2 bases, and 9 bases stayed unmatched.

The J gene is TRBJ1-5, the V gene TRBV6-1; D is undetermined. CDR3 length: 13 amino acids. V was clipped by 8 bases and J by 3 bases, with 11 bases between them. Looked up from germline, CDR1 is MNHNS and CDR2 is SASEGT. The CDR3 DNA reads as TGTGCCAGCGAAGACATCCTCAATCAGCCCCAGCATTTT. Residues: CASEDILNQPQHF.

The DNA of the CDR3 is TGTGCCAGCAGCCAAGATCGAGCTGAAGCTTTCTTT. This codes for CASSQDRAEAFF. This sequence joins TRBV14 and TRBJ1-1, with D uncertain. Deletions cut 0 bases from V and 6 bases from J, with 5 bases between. This CDR3 spans 12 amino acids. CDR1 is SGHDN, CDR2 FVKESK, per germline.

The V gene is TRBV11-2, the J gene TRBJ2-3; 7 nucleotides agree with TRBD1. Germline V gene lookup returns CDR1 SGHAT and CDR2 FQNNGV. Trimming took 5 bases from V and 2 from J; bases not matched to a gene: 10. The length of the CDR3 is 16 residues. The CDR3 loop is CASSNLDRFDTDTQYF. Written as DNA, the CDR3 is TGTGCCAGCAGCAACTTGGACAGGTTTGACACAGATACGCAGTATTTT.

The V call is TRBV18, the J call TRBJ2-7; 10 nucleotides line up with TRBD2. The CDR3 sequence is 18 residues long. Germline V gene sequence: CDR1 KGHSH, CDR2 LQKENI. The J segment lost 7 bases and the V segment lost 0 bases, leaving 15 bases of the junction unmatched. The CDR3 sequence is CASSPPSGGAGQGKEQYF. The DNA for the CDR3 is TGTGCCAGCTCACCACCAAGCGGGGGGGCCGGGCAAGGCAAAGAGCAGTACTTC.

This clone is a singleton in its sample. The chain is built from TRBV7-9 and TRBJ2-1; 7 nucleotides agree with TRBD1. V dropped 2 bases and J dropped 4; count of bases not matched to a gene: 2. Germline lookup yields CDR1 SEHNR and CDR2 FQNEAQ (reference sequence). The CDR3 is 14 residues long. The CDR3 DNA reads TGTGCCAGCAGCTTAACAGGGGTGTACAATGAGCAGTTCTTC. Its protein is CASSLTGVYNEQFF.

The V and J genes are TRBV5-5 and TRBJ2-3, with 10 bases fitting TRBD2. From germline, CDR1 is SGHKS and CDR2 YYEKEE (reference sequence). After removal of 4 bases from V and 3 bases from J, the junction contained 11 bases not matched to a gene. The length of the CDR3 is 17 residues. The CDR3 DNA reads TGTGCCAGCAGCAAGCTAGCGGGGGCCCATGGTACAGATACGCAGTATTTT. Translated: CASSKLAGAHGTDTQYF.

This clone came up a few times. The genes are TRBV6-5 and TRBJ1-5; unclear D gene. This CDR3 contains 12 residues. Trimming shortened V by 4 bases and J by 3 bases, and 4 bases separated the two germline ends. Germline V gene sequence: CDR1 MNHEY, CDR2 SVGAGI. CDR3 sequence: CASSSTNQPQHF. The DNA for the CDR3 is TGTGCCAGCAGTTCCACCAATCAGCCCCAGCATTTT.

The chain links TRBV10-3 to TRBJ2-1; 14 positions agree with TRBD2. V gave up 3 bases and J gave up 1 base; unmatched junction bases: 5. In germline, CDR1 is ENHRY, CDR2 SYGVKD. This CDR3 region has 18 residues. CDR3 loop: CAISEGTSGGWSYNEQFF. The CDR3 region has the DNA TGTGCCATCAGTGAAGGGACTAGCGGGGGATGGTCCTACAATGAGCAGTTCTTC.

J is TRBJ2-7 and V is TRBV6-1; the D is unclear. Trimming pared 6 bases from V and 0 bases from J, leaving 15 bases between. CDR1 and CDR2 from the germline V gene are MNHNS and SASEGT. The CDR3 extends over 15 amino acids. The CDR3, as DNA: TGTGCCAGCAGCCCTCGTACGGCGTCCTCCTACGAGCAGTACTTC. Translated: CASSPRTASSYEQYF.

The CDR3 bases are TGTGCCAGCAGCAGAGGTGAAGCTTTCTTT. Its translation: CASSRGEAFF. The rearrangement joins TRBV7-9 to TRBJ1-1; D is unclear. With 5 bases removed from V and 7 bases from J, the gap between germline ends came to 5 bases. The CDR3 length is 10 residues. CDR1 and CDR2 (germline): SEHNR, FQNEAQ (reference sequence).

This chain connects TRBV11-2 to TRBJ1-1; D is uncertain. The CDR3 has 12 amino acids. Per germline, CDR1 SGHAT and CDR2 FQNNGV. Trimming shortened V by 2 bases and J by 2 bases, and 3 bases separated the two germline ends. The CDR3 DNA follows: TGTGCCAGCAGCTTAATTAACACTGAAGCTTTCTTT. It is translated as CASSLINTEAFF.

The chain is built from TRBV30 and TRBJ2-5; 12 nucleotides align to TRBD2. Germline lookup yields CDR1 GTSNPN and CDR2 SVGIG (reference sequence). V was pared by 0 bases and J by 12 bases, with 8 bases of the junction left unmatched. There are 14 residues in the CDR3. The CDR3 DNA is TGTGCCTGGAGTGTCCTGACTAGCGGGGGAACTAAGTACTTC. Translation gives CAWSVLTSGGTKYF.

CDR3 loop: CASRQTGGAGGTQYF. The CDR3 nucleotides are TGTGCCAGCAGACAGACAGGGGGCGCGGGAGGGACGCAGTATTTT. The gene calls are TRBV7-2 and TRBJ2-3; D possibly corresponds to TRBD1 (10 bases). The CDR3 loop spans 15 amino acids. Germline lookup yields CDR1 SGHTA and CDR2 FQGNSA. V lost 6 bases and J 9 bases, leaving 22 bases between the germline ends.

This chain joins TRBV27 and TRBJ2-2; D may be TRBD1 (5 bases). Trimming pared 3 bases from V and 0 bases from J, leaving 8 bases between. The CDR3 runs to 15 residues. Per the germline V gene, CDR1 is MNHEY and CDR2 is SMNVEV (reference sequence). The CDR3 DNA reads as TGTGCCAGCAGTTTTAGGGGTCCGAACACCGGGGAGCTGTTTTTT. Amino acids: CASSFRGPNTGELFF.

The V gene is TRBV6-5, the J gene TRBJ2-5; unclear D gene. This CDR3 has 16 amino acids. Trimming shortened V by 4 bases and J by 2 bases, and 17 bases separated the two germline ends. Germline CDR1 is MNHEY and CDR2 is SVGAGI. The CDR3 DNA reads as TGTGCCAGCAGTTCGCTGCGGCGGACCGATCAAGAGACCCAGTACTTC. It yields the protein CASSSLRRTDQETQYF.

The rearrangement joins TRBV6-1 to TRBJ2-7, with 11 positions matching TRBD2. Looked up from germline, CDR1 is MNHNS and CDR2 is SASEGT. The CDR3 has 16 amino acids. Trimming cost V 3 bases and J 5 bases; bases outside gene matches: 9. CDR3 in DNA: TGTGCCAGCAGTGACGAGCTAGCGGGGGGAAGGGACGAGCAGTACTTC. Translation: CASSDELAGGRDEQYF.

The rearrangement joins TRBV5-1 to TRBJ1-3, with D possibly being TRBD1 (6 bases). V lost 2 bases, J lost 3 bases, and 12 bases lay in between. Germline V gene sequence: CDR1 SGHRS, CDR2 YFSETQ. The CDR3 has 15 amino acids. The chain's CDR3 is CASSFEGGSGNTIYF. The CDR3 DNA sequence: TGCGCCAGCAGCTTTGAAGGGGGAAGTGGAAACACCATATATTTT.

Only a few counts were recorded for this clone. The chain has TRBV28 and TRBJ2-1; 7 nucleotides align to TRBD1. CDR1 and CDR2 from the germline V gene are MDHEN and SYDVKM. The CDR3 consists of 18 residues. The V gene end was trimmed by 5 bases and the J gene end by 3 bases; junction bases not matched to a gene: 16. This CDR3 is CASSHSLDRAKNYNEQFF. DNA of the CDR3: TGTGCCAGCAGTCACTCCCTCGACAGGGCTAAGAACTACAATGAGCAGTTCTTC.

V usage is TRBV29-1 and J usage is TRBJ2-4; D is ambiguous. Looked up from germline, CDR1 is SQVTM and CDR2 is ANQGSEA. V was pared by 3 bases and J by 7 bases, with 7 bases between. CDR3 length: 11 residues. CDR3 protein: CSVEIGNIQYF. For the CDR3, the DNA is TGCAGCGTTGAGATAGGTAACATTCAGTACTTC.

The rearrangement joins TRBV4-2 to TRBJ1-2; D is unresolved. This CDR3 region has 14 residues. V lost 0 bases and J lost 0, with 5 bases in between. Germline V gene sequence: CDR1 LGHNA, CDR2 YNFKEQ. CDR3 sequence (DNA): TGTGCCAGCAGCCAAGACCATACTAACTATGGCTACACCTTC. Translation: CASSQDHTNYGYTF.

The chain links TRBV6-5 to TRBJ1-6, with D unclear. CDR3 size: 14 residues. The V gene's germline CDR1 is MNHEY and CDR2 SVGAGI. Trimming shortened V by 2 bases and J by 10 bases, and 12 bases separated the two germline ends. The CDR3 spells CASSYRLGGSPLHF. CDR3 nucleotides: TGTGCCAGCAGTTACCGTTTAGGTGGATCACCCCTCCACTTT.

This clone was picked up a small number of times. The chain carries TRBV10-3 and TRBJ2-2, with 9 bases fitting TRBD1. The CDR3 is 18 residues long. CDR1 and CDR2 (germline): ENHRY, SYGVKD. V shed 4 bases, J shed 3 bases, and the junction held 12 bases outside the gene matches. Written as DNA, the CDR3 is TGTGCCATCAGTGGGGGACAGGGTTTTTATTCGGACACCGGGGAGCTGTTTTTT. Residues: CAISGGQGFYSDTGELFF.

The J gene is TRBJ1-2, the V gene TRBV5-1; D perhaps matches TRBD1 (6 bases). This CDR3 has 12 residues. V was trimmed by 3 bases and J by 8 bases, leaving 11 bases between them. Looked up from germline, CDR1 is SGHRS and CDR2 is YFSETQ. CDR3 loop: CASSYDRTGYTF. The CDR3 nucleotides are TGCGCCAGCAGCTACGACAGGACGGGCTACACCTTC.

This chain uses TRBV7-9 with TRBJ1-5; D unresolved. Germline-derived CDR1 and CDR2 are SEHNR and FQNEAQ (reference sequence). This CDR3 is built from 15 residues. Trimming stripped 5 bases from V and 0 bases from J, with 11 bases between. As DNA, the CDR3 is TGTGCCAGCAGCCCACGGGGAGATAGCAATCAGCCCCAGCATTTT. Amino acid sequence: CASSPRGDSNQPQHF. Filled out from reference TRBV7-9 and TRBJ1-5, the complete variable domain reads DTGVSQNPRHKITKRGQNVTFRCDPISEHNRLYWYRQTLGQGPEFLTYFQNEAQLEKSRLLSDRFSAERPKGSFSTLEIQRTEQGDSAMYLCASSPRGDSNQPQHFGDGTRLSIL.